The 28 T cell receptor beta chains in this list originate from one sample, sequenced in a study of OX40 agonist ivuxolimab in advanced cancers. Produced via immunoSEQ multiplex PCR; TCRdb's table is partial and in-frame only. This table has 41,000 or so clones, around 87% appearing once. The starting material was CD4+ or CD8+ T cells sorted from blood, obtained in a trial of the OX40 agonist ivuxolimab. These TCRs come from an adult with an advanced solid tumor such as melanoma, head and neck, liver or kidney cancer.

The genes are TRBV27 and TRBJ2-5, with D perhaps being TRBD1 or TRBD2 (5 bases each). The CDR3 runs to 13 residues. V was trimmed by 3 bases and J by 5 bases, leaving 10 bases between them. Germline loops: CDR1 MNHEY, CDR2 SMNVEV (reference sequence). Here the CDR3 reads CASSFSGRETQYF. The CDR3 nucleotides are TGTGCCAGCAGTTTTTCGGGACGGGAGACCCAGTACTTC.

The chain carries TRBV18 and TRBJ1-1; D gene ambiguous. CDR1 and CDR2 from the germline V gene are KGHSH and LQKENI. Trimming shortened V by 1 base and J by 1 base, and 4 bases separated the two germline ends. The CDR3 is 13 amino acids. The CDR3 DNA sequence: TGTGCCAGCTCACCACTGACGAACACTGAAGCTTTCTTT. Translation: CASSPLTNTEAFF.

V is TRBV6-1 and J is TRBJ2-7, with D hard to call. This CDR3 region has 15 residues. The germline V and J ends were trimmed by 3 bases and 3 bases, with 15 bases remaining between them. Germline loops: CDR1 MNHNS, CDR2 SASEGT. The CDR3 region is CASSEVSLGRYEQYF. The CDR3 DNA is TGTGCCAGCAGTGAGGTCAGTCTAGGACGCTACGAGCAGTACTTC.

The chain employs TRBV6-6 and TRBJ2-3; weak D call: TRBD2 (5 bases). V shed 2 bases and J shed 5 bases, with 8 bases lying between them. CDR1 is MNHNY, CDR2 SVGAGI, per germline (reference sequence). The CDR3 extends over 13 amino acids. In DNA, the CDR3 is TGTGCCAGCAGTTACGGCCGGGGAGATACGCAGTATTTT. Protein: CASSYGRGDTQYF.

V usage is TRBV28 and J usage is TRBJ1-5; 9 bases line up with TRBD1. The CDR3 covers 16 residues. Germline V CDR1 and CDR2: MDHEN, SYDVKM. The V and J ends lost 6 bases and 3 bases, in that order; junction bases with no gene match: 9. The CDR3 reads CASRKLRTGANQPQHF. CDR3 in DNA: TGTGCCAGCAGAAAGCTCCGGACAGGGGCCAATCAGCCCCAGCATTTT.

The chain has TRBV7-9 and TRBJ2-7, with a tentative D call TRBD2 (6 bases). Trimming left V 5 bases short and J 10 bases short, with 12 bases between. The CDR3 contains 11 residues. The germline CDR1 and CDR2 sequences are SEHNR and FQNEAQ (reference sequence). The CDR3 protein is CASSLEGFQYF. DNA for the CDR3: TGTGCCAGCAGCCTGGAGGGGTTCCAGTACTTC. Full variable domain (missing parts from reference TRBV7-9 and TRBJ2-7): DTGVSQNPRHKITKRGQNVTFRCDPISEHNRLYWYRQTLGQGPEFLTYFQNEAQLEKSRLLSDRFSAERPKGSFSTLEIQRTEQGDSAMYLCASSLEGFQYFGPGTRLTVT.

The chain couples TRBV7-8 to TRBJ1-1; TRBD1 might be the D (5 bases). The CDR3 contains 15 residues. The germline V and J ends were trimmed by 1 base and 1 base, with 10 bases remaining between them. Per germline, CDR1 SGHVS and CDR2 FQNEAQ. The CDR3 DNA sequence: TGTGCCAGCAGCTTAGTTCGGGGACCGAACACTGAAGCTTTCTTT. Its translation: CASSLVRGPNTEAFF.

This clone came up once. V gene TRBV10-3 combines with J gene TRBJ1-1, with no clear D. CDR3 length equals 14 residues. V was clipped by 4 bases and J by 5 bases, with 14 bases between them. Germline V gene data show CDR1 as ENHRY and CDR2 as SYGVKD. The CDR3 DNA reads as TGTGCCATCAGTGGCACAGTTGGTGGGACTGAAGCTTTCTTT. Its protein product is CAISGTVGGTEAFF.

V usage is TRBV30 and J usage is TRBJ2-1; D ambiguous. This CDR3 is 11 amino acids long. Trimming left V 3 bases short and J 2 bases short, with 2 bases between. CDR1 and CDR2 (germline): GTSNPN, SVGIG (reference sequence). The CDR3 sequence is CAWRTYNEQFF. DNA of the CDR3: TGTGCCTGGAGGACCTACAATGAGCAGTTCTTC.

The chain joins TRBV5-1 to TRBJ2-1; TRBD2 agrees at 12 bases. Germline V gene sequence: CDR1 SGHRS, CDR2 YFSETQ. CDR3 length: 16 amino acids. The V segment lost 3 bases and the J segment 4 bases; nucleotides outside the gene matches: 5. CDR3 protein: CASSSRTSGMYNEQFF. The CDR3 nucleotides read TGCGCCAGCAGCTCCCGGACTAGCGGGATGTACAATGAGCAGTTCTTC.

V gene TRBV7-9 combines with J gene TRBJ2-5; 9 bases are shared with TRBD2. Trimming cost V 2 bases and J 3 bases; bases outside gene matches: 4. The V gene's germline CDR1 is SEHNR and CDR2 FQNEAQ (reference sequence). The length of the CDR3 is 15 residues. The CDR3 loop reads CASSLRASGKETQYF. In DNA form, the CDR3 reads TGTGCCAGCAGCTTAAGGGCTAGCGGGAAAGAGACCCAGTACTTC.

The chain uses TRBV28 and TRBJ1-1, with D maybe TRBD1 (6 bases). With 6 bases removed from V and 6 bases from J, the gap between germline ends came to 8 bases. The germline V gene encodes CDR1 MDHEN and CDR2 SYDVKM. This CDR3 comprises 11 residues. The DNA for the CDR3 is TGTGCCAGCAGACAGGGCCCTGAAGCTTTCTTT. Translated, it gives CASRQGPEAFF.

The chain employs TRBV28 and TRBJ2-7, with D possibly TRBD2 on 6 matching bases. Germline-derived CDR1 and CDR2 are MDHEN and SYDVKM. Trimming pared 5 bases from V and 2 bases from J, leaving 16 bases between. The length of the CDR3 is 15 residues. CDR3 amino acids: CASSPAGRAPYEQYF. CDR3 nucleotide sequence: TGTGCCAGCAGTCCGGCGGGAAGAGCACCCTACGAGCAGTACTTC.

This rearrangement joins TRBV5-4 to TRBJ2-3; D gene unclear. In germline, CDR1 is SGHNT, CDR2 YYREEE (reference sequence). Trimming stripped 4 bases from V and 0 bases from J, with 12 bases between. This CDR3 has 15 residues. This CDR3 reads CASSPDPASTDTQYF. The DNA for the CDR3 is TGTGCCAGCAGCCCGGACCCGGCTAGCACAGATACGCAGTATTTT.

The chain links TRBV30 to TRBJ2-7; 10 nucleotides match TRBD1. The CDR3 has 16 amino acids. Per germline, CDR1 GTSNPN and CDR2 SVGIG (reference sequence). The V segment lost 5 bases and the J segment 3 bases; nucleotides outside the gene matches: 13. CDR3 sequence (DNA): TGTGCCTGGTTACCGAACCGGGACAGGGGTAGCTACGAGCAGTACTTC. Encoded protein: CAWLPNRDRGSYEQYF.

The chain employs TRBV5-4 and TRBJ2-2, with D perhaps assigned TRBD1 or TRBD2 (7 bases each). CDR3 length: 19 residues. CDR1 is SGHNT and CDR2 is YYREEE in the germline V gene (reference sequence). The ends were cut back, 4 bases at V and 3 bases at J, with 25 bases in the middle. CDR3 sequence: CASSGLRRGGGKYTGELFF. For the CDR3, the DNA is TGTGCCAGCAGCGGACTACGCAGGGGGGGCGGGAAGTACACCGGGGAGCTGTTTTTT.

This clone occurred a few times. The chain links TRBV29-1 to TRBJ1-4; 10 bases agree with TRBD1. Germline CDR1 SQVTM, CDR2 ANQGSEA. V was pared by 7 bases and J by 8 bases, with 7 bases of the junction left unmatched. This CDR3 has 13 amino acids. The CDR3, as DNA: TGCAGCGCCAGGACAGGGGGGAGGGAAAAACTGTTTTTT. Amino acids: CSARTGGREKLFF.

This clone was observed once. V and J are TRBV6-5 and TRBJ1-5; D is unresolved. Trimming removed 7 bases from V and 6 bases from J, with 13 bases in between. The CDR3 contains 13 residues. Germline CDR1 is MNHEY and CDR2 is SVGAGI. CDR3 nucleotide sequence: TGTGCCAGCACCGACGAGAGGATTCAGCCCCAGCATTTT. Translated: CASTDERIQPQHF.

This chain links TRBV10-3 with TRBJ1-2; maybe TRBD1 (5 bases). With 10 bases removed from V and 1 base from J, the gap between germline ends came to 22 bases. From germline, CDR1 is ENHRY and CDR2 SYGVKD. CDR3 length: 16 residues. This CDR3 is CATRRAGTDINYGYTF. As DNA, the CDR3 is TGTGCCACCAGGCGTGCCGGGACTGATATTAACTATGGCTACACCTTC.

CDR3 in amino acids: CASSYTGTRQYF. The CDR3 nucleotides read TGTGCCAGCAGTTATACCGGGACGCGGCAGTATTTT. This chain joins TRBV7-3 and TRBJ2-3; D tentatively reads TRBD1 or TRBD2 (5 bases each). The CDR3 has 12 amino acids. Germline-derived CDR1 and CDR2 are SGHTA and FQGTGA. Trimming removed 6 bases from V and 11 bases from J, with 15 bases in between.

The CDR3 here is CASSPWVAGSNEQFF. The DNA for the CDR3 is TGCGCCAGCAGTCCATGGGTAGCGGGAAGCAATGAGCAGTTCTTC. The rearrangement links TRBV10-2 to TRBJ2-1, with TRBD2 matching 8 bases. CDR3 size: 15 residues. Germline assignment: CDR1 WSHSY and CDR2 SAAADI. J was trimmed by 6 bases and V by 5 bases; bases with no gene match: 9.

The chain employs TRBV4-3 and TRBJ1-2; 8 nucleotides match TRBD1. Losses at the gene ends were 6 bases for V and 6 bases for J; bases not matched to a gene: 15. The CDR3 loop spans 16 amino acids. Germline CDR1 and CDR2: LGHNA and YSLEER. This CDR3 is CASSLGQGAGKNGYTF. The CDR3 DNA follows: TGCGCCAGCAGTTTAGGGCAGGGGGCAGGAAAAAATGGCTACACCTTC.

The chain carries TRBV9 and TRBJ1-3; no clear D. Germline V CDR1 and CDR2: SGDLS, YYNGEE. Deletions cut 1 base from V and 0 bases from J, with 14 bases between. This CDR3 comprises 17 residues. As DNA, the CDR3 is TGTGCCAGCAGCGTACAACCTACACCAACCTCTGGAAACACCATATATTTT. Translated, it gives CASSVQPTPTSGNTIYF. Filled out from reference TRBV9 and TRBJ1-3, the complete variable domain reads DSGVTQTPKHLITATGQRVTLRCSPRSGDLSVYWYQQSLDQGLQFLIQYYNGEERAKGNILERFSAQQFPDLHSELNLSSLELGDSALYFCASSVQPTPTSGNTIYFGEGSWLTVV.

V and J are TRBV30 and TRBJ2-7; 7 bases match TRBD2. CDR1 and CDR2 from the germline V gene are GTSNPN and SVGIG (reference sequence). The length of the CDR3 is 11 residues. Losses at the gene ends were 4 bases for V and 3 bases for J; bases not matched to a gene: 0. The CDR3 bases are TGTGCCTGGACTAGCGGCTACGAGCAGTACTTC. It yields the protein CAWTSGYEQYF.

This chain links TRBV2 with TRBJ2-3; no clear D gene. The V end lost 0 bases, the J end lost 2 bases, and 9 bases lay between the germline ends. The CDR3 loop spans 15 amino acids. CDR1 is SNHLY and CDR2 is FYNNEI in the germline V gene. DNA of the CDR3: TGTGCCAGCAGTGAAGCGGGAACTAACACAGATACGCAGTATTTT. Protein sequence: CASSEAGTNTDTQYF.

The CDR3 DNA is TGTGCCAGCAGCTTAACCGCGGGAGGTGTCACCGGGGAGCTGTTTTTT. As protein: CASSLTAGGVTGELFF. The rearrangement links TRBV7-8 to TRBJ2-2; 8 nucleotides match TRBD2. The length of the CDR3 is 16 residues. V shed 2 bases and J 4 bases; nucleotides not matched to a gene: 6. The germline V gene encodes CDR1 SGHVS and CDR2 FQNEAQ.

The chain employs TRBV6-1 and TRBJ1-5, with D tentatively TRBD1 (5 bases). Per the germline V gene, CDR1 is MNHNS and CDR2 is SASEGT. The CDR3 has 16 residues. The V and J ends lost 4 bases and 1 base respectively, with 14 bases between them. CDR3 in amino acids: CASSVLGRGSNQPQHF. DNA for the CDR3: TGTGCCAGCAGTGTACTGGGGCGGGGAAGCAATCAGCCCCAGCATTTT.

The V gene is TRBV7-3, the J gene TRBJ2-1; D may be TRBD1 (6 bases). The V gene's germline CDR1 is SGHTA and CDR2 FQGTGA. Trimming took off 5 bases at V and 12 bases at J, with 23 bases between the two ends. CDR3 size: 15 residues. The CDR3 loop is CASSPDRIQRLGQFF. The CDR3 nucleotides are TGTGCCAGCAGCCCAGACAGGATTCAACGCTTGGGGCAGTTCTTC.